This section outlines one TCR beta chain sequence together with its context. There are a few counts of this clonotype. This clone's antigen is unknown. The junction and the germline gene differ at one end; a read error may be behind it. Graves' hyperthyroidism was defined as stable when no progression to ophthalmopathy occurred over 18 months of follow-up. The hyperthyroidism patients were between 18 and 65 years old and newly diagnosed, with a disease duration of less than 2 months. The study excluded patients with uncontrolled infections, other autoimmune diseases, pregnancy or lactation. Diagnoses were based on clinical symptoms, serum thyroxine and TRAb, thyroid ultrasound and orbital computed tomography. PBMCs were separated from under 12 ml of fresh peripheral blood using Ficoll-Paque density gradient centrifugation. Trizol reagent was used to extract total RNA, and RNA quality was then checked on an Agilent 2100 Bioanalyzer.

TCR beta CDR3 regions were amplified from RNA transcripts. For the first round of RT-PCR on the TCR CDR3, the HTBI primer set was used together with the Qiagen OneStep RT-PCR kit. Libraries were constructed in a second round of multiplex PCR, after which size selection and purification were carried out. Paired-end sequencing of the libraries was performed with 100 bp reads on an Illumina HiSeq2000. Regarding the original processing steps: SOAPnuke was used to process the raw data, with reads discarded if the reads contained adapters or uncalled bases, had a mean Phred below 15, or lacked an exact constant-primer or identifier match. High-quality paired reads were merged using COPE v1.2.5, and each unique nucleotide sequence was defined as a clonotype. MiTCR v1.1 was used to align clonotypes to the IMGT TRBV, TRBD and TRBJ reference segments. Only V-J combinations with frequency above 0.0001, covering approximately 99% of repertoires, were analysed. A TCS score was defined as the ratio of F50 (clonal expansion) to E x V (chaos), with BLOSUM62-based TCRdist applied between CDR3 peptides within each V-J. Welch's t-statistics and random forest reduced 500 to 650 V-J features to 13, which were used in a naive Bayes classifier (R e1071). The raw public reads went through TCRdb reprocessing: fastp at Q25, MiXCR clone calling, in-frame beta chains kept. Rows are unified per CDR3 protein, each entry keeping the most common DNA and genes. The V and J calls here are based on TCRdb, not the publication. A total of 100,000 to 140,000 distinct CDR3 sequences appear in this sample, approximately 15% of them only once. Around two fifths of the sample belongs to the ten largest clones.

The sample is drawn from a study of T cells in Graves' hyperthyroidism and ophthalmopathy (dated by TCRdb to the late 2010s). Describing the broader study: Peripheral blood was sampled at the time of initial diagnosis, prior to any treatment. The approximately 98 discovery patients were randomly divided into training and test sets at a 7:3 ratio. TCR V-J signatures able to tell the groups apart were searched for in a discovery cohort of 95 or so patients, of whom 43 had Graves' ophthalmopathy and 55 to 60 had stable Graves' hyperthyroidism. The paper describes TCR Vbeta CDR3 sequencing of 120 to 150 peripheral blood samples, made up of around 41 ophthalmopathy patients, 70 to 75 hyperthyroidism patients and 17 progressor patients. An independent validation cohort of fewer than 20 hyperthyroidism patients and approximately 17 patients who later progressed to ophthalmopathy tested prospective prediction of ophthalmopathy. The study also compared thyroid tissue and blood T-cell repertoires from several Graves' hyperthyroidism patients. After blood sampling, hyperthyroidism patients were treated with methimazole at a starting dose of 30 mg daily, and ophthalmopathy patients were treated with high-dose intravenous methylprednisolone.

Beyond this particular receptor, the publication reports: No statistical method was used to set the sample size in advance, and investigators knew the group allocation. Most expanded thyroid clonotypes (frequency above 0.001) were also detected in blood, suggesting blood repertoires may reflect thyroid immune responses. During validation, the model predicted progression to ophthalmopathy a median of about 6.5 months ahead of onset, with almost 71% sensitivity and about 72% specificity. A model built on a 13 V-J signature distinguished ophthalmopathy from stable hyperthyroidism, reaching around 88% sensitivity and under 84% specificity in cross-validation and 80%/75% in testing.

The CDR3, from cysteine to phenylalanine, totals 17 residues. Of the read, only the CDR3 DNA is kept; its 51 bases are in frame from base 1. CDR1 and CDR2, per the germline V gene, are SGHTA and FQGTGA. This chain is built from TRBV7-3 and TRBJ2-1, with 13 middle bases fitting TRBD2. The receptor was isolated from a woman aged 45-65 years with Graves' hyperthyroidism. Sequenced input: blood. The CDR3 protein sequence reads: CASSFGLAGDVANEQSF. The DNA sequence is TGTGCCAGCAGCTTTGGACTAGCGGGAGATGTGGCCAATGAGCAGTCCTTC. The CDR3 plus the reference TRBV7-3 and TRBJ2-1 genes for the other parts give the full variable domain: GAGVSQTPSNKVTEKGKYVELRCDPISGHTALYWYRQSLGQGPEFLIYFQGTGAADDSGLPNDRFFAVRPEGSVSTLKIQRTERGDSAVYLCASSFGLAGDVANEQSFGPGTRLTVL.